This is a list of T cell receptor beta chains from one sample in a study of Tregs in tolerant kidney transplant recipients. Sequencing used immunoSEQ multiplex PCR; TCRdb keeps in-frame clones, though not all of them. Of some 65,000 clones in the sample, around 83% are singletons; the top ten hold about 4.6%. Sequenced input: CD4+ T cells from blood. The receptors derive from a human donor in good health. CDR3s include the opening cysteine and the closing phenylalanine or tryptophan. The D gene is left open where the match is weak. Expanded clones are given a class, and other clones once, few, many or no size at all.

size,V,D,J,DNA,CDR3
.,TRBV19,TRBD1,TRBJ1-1,TGTGCCAGTAGTATAGCCACGACAGGGTGGAACACTGAAGCTTTCTTT,CASSIATTGWNTEAFF
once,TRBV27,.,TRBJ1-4,TGTGCCAGCAGTTTATATGGGACCGGGAGGGCTGAAAAACTGTTTTTT,CASSLYGTGRAEKLFF
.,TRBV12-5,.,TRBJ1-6,TGTGCTAGTGGTTTGGTACTATCCAGGGGTGGATCACCCCTCCACTTT,CASGLVLSRGGSPLHF
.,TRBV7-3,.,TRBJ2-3,TGTGCCAGCAGCCAAGAAATCGGGCGGACAGATACGCAGTATTTT,CASSQEIGRTDTQYF
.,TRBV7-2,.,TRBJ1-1,TGTGCCAGCAGCCAAGGGGGAACTGAAGCTTTCTTT,CASSQGGTEAFF
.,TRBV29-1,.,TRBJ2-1,TGCAGCGTTGAAGATCCGGTCCTTCGTGAGCAGTTCTTC,CSVEDPVLREQFF
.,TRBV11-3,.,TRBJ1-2,TGTGCCAGCAGCTTAAGAAGGGCTCGGGGACACAATGGCTACACCTTC,CASSLRRARGHNGYTF
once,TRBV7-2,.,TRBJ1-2,TGTGCCAGCAGCTCCCGGGTGGAGAACTATGGCTACACCTTC,CASSSRVENYGYTF
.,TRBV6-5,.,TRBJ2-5,TGTGCCAGCAGTTACGGGGCCAGCGGGCAAGAGACCCAGTACTTC,CASSYGASGQETQYF
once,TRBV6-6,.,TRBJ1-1,TGTGCCAGCTCCGCCCAGATGAACACTGAAGCTTTCTTT,CASSAQMNTEAFF
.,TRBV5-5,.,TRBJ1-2,TGTGCCAGCAGCTTCCAGGTAGGGAGCTATGGCTACACCTTC,CASSFQVGSYGYTF
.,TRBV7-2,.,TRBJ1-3,TGTGCCAGCAGCCACGACGTCCTCTCTGGAAACACCATATATTTT,CASSHDVLSGNTIYF
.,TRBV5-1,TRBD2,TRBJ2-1,TGCGCCAGCAGCTTGGTTAGCGGGACGTCCTACAATGAGCAGTTCTTC,CASSLVSGTSYNEQFF
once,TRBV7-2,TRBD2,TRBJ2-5,TGTGCCAGCAGCCTAGAGGGTCGGCTAGCGGTACCCCAAGAGACCCAGTACTTC,CASSLEGRLAVPQETQYF
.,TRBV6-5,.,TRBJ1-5,TGTGCCAGCAGCGCGAACAGGGATAATCAGCCCCAGCATTTT,CASSANRDNQPQHF
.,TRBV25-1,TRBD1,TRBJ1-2,TGTGCCAGCAGTGAATGGGGTAGGGGGCCGTTAAGTGGCTACACCTTC,CASSEWGRGPLSGYTF
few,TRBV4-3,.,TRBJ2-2,TGCGCCAGCAGCCAACTGGAGGGACTCTCGACCGGAGGGGAGCTGTTTTTT,CASSQLEGLSTGGELFF
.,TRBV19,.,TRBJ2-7,TGTGCCAGTAGTATCAAACAGCAAGGCTACGAGCAGTACTTC,CASSIKQQGYEQYF
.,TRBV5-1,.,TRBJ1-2,TGCGCCAGCAGCTCGTCCGGGGGCGCCTATGGCTACACCTTC,CASSSSGGAYGYTF
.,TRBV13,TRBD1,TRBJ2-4,TGTGCCAGCAGCTTGACAGGGTCCAAAAACATTCAGTACTTC,CASSLTGSKNIQYF
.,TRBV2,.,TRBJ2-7,TGTGCCAGCAGTGAGCCTACCGGGACCCGGAGATACGAGCAGTACTTC,CASSEPTGTRRYEQYF
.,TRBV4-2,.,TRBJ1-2,TGTGCCAGCAGCCAAGAACGCGTCGGCTACACCTTC,CASSQERVGYTF
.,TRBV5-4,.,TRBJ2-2,TGTGCCAGCAGCTTGGACGGGACCGGGGAGCTGTTTTTT,CASSLDGTGELFF
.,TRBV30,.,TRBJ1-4,TGTGCCTGGAGTGTCCCGGGGAGAACTAATGAAAAACTGTTTTTT,CAWSVPGRTNEKLFF
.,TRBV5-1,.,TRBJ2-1,TGCGCCAGCAGCCCCCTGAAAACAGACCGCTCCTACAATGAGCAGTTCTTC,CASSPLKTDRSYNEQFF
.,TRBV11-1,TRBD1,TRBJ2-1,TGTGCCAGCAGCCCCGACAGGGACTCCTACAATGAGCAGTTCTTC,CASSPDRDSYNEQFF
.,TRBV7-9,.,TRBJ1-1,TGTGCCAGCAGTACTCAGGGGAACACTGAAGCTTTCTTT,CASSTQGNTEAFF
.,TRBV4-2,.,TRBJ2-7,TGTGCCAGCAGCCACGGGCGGGTTTCGGGGGGCGCCTACGAGCAGTACTTC,CASSHGRVSGGAYEQYF
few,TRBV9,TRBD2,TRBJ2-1,TGTGCCAGCAGCCTAGGAGGGCTAGCGGGATTCGATGAGCAGTTCTTC,CASSLGGLAGFDEQFF
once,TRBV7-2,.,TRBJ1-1,TGTGCCAGCAGCTTGCATGACAGCACTGAAGCTTTCTTT,CASSLHDSTEAFF
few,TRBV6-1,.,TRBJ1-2,TGTGCCAGCAGTTTCCAGGGAGGCTACACCTTC,CASSFQGGYTF
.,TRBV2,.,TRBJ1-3,TGTGCCAGCCAAATCGGGACACCCGGAAACACCATATATTTT,CASQIGTPGNTIYF
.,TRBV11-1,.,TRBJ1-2,TGTGCCAGCAGGAGGTTAAGGGGATTAGATGGCTACACCTTC,CASRRLRGLDGYTF
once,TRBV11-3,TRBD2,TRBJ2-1,TGTGCCAGCAGCTTAATGGGGAGGGAACAGTTCTTC,CASSLMGREQFF
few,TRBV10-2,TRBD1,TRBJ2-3,TGCGCCAGCAGACAACAGGGGGCGGGAGATACGCAGTATTTT,CASRQQGAGDTQYF
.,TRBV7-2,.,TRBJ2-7,TGTGCCAGCAGTCTGAGGACTGCCTTCTCCTACGAGCAGTACTTC,CASSLRTAFSYEQYF
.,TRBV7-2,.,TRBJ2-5,TGTGCCAGCAGCTTATTTGGCGGGGAGACCCAGTACTTC,CASSLFGGETQYF
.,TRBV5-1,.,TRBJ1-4,TGCGCCAGCAGCTTGGGTCCAGGACGGAATGAAAAACTGTTTTTT,CASSLGPGRNEKLFF
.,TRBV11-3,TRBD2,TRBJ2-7,TGTGCCAGCAGCTTATCCTGGCGGGAGGCCTCCTACGAGCAGTACTTC,CASSLSWREASYEQYF
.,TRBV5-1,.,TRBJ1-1,TGCGCCAGCAGAGAGGGGAGCGAAGCTTTCTTT,CASREGSEAFF
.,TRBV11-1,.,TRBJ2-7,TGTGCCAGCAGCCGGGACCGCGGAAACGAGCAGTACTTC,CASSRDRGNEQYF
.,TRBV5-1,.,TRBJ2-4,TGCGCCAGCAGCTTCGATGGGCTCCTACTTTCCATTCAGTACTTC,CASSFDGLLLSIQYF
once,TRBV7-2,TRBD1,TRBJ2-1,TGTGCCAGCAGCCCCATTCCAGGGGGCGTTGGGTACAATGAGCAGTTCTTC,CASSPIPGGVGYNEQFF
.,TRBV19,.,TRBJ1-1,TGTGCCAGTAGTATAGATCTGTGGCGGTACCGGGAGGATGAAGCTTTCTTT,CASSIDLWRYREDEAFF
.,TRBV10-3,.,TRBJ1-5,TGTGCCATCAGTGAGCAGAGGGGAAATCAGCCCCAGCATTTT,CAISEQRGNQPQHF
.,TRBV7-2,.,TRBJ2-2,TGTGCCAGCAGCTTCCCGCTGGGCCGGGGCATCGGGGAGCTGTTTTTT,CASSFPLGRGIGELFF
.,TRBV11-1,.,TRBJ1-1,TGTGCCAGCAGCTTACAGGACGACACTGAAGCTTTCTTT,CASSLQDDTEAFF
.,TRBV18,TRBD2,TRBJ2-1,TGTGCCAGCTCACCTTTGGTCCAGCGGGAGGACTCCTACAATGAGCAGTTCTTC,CASSPLVQREDSYNEQFF
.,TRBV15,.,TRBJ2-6,TGTGCCACCAGCAGAGAGGTAAGGTCGAGCAGCTCTGGGGCCAACGTCCTGACTTTC,CATSREVRSSSSGANVLTF
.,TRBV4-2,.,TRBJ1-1,TGTGCCAGCAGCCAAAACAGGGTGAACACTGAAGCTTTCTTT,CASSQNRVNTEAFF
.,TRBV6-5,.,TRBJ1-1,TGTGCCAGCAGTGAGAGGGATGGGAACACTGAAGCTTTCTTT,CASSERDGNTEAFF
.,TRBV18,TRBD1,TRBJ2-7,TGTGCCAGCTCGACCAATACAGGGGGTAGCGAGCAGTACTTC,CASSTNTGGSEQYF
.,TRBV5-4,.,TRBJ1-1,TGTGCCAGCAGCGATGGACGGCCGAACACTGAAGCTTTCTTT,CASSDGRPNTEAFF
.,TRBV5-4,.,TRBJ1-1,TGTGCCAGCAGCCCTTTTTCCGGGGCCACTGAAGCTTTCTTT,CASSPFSGATEAFF
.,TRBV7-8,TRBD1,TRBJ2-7,TGTGCCAGCAGCTTAGTTCTTCCGGGACAGGAGACCTACGAGCAGTACTTC,CASSLVLPGQETYEQYF